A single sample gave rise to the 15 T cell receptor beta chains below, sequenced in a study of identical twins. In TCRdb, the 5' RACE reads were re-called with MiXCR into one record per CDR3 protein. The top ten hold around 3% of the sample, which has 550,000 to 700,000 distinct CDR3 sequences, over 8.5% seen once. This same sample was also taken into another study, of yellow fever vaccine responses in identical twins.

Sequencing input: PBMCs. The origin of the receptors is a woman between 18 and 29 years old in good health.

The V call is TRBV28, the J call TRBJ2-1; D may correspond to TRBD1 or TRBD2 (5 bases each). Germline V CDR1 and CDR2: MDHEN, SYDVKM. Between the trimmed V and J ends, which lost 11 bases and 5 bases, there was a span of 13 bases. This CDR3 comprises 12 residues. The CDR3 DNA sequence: TGTGCCTTTTCGGGACGACACAATGAGCAGTTCTTC. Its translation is CAFSGRHNEQFF.

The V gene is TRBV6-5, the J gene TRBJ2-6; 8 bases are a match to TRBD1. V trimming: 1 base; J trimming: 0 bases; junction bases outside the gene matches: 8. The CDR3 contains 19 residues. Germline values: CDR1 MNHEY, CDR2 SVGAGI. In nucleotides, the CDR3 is TGTGCCAGCAGTTACTTTGGACAGGGATCACTCTCTGGGGCCAACGTCCTGACTTTC. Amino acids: CASSYFGQGSLSGANVLTF.

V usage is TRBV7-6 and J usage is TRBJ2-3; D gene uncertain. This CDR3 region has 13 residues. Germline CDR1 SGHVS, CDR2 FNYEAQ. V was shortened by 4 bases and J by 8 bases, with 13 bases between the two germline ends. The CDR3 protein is CASSSSSQSTQYF. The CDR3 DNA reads TGTGCCAGCAGCTCCTCAAGTCAAAGTACGCAGTATTTT.

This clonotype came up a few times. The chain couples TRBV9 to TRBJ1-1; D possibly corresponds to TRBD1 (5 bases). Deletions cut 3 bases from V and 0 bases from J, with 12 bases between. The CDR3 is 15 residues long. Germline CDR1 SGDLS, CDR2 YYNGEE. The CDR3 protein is CASSASGYMNTEAFF. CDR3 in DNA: TGTGCCAGCAGCGCCTCAGGGTATATGAACACTGAAGCTTTCTTT.

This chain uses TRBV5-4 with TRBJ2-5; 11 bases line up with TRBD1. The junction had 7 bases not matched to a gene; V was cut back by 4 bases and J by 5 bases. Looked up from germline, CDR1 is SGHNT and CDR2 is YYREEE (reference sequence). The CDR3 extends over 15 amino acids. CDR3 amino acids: CASSVGQGDLETQYF. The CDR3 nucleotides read TGTGCCAGCAGCGTGGGACAGGGGGATTTGGAGACCCAGTACTTC.

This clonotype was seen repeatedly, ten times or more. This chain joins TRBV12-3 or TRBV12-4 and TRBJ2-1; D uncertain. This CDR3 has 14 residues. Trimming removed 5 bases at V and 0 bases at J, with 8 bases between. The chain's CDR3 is CASSAVGSYNEQFF. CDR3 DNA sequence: TGTGCCAGCAGTGCGGTGGGCTCCTACAATGAGCAGTTCTTC.

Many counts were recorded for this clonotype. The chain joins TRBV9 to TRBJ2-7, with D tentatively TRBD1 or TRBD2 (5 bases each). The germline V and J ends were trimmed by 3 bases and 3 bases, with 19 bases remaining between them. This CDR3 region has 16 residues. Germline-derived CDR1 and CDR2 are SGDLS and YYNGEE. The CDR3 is CASSGRDRPRFYEQYF. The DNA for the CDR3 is TGTGCCAGCAGCGGCCGGGACCGCCCGAGGTTCTACGAGCAGTACTTC.

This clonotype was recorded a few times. Here the CDR3 DNA reads TGTGCCAGCAGCCCGCGTTTAAGAACAGGAGAAGAGACCCAGTACTTC. Translation gives CASSPRLRTGEETQYF. The chain has TRBV7-6 and TRBJ2-5; TRBD1 might be the D (5 bases). This CDR3 region has 16 residues. CDR1 SGHVS and CDR2 FNYEAQ come from the germline V gene. The V and J ends lost 5 bases and 3 bases respectively, with 19 bases between them.

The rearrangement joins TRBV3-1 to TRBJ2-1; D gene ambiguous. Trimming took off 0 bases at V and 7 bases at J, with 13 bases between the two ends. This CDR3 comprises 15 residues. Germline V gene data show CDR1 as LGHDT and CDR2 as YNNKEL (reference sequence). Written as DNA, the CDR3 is TGTGCCAGCAGCCAAGACTACCTCGTGAGGAATGAGCAGTTCTTC. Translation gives CASSQDYLVRNEQFF.

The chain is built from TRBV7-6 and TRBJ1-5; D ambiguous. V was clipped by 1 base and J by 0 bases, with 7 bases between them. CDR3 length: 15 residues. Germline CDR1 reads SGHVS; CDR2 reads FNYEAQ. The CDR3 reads CASSLGGFSNQPQHF. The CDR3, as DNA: TGTGCCAGCAGCTTAGGAGGGTTTAGCAATCAGCCCCAGCATTTT.

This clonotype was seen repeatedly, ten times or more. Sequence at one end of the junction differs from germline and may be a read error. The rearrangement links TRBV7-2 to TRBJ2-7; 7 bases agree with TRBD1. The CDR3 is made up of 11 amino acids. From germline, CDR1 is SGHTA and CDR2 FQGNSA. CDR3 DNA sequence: TGCGCCAGCAGGGGGACCTACGAGCAGTACTTC. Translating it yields CASRGTYEQYF.

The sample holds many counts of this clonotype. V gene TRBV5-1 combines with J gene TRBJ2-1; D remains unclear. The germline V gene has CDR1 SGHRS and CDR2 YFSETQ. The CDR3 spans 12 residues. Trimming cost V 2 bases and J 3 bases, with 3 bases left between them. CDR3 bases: TGCGCCAGCAGCTTCTTCTACAATGAGCAGTTCTTC. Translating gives CASSFFYNEQFF.

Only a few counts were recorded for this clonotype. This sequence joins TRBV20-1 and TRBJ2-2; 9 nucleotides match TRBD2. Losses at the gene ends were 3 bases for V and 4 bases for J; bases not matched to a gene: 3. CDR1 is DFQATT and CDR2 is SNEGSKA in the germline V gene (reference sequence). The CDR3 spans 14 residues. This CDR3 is CSARRTSVTGELFF. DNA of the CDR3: TGCAGTGCTAGGCGGACTAGCGTCACCGGGGAGCTGTTTTTT.

The DNA for the CDR3 is TGCGCCAGCAGGGTCACGGTTGGGTCCTACGAGCAGTACTTC. This sequence encodes CASRVTVGSYEQYF. The chain carries TRBV5-1 and TRBJ2-7; D call uncertain. The V end was cut by 5 bases, the J end by 1 base, with 13 bases between. The CDR3 is 14 amino acids. CDR1 SGHRS and CDR2 YFSETQ come from the germline V gene.

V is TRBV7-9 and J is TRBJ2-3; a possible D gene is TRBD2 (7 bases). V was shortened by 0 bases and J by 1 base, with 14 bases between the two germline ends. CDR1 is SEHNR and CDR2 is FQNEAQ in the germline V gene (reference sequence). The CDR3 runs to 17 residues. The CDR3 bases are TGTGCCAGCAGCTTAGCCCGGGGGGCAGTTCGCACAGATACGCAGTATTTT. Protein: CASSLARGAVRTDTQYF.